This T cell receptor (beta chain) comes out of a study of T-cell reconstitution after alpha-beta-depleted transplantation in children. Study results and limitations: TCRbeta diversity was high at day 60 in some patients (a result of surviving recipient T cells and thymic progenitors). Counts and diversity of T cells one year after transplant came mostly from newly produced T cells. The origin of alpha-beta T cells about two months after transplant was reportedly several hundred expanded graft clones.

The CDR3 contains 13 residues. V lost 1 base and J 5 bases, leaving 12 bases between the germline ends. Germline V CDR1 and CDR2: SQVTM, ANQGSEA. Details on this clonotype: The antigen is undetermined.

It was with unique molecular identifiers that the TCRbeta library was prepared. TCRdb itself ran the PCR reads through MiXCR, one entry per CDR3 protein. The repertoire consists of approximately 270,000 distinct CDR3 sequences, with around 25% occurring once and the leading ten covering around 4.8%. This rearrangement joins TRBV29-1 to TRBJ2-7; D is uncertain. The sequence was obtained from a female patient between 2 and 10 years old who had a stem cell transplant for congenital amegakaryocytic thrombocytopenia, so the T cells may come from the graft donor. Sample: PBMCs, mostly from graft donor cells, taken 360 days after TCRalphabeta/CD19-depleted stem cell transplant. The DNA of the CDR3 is TGCAGCGTTGAAGGCCTAGAAACTAACGAGCAGTACTTC. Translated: CSVEGLETNEQYF.